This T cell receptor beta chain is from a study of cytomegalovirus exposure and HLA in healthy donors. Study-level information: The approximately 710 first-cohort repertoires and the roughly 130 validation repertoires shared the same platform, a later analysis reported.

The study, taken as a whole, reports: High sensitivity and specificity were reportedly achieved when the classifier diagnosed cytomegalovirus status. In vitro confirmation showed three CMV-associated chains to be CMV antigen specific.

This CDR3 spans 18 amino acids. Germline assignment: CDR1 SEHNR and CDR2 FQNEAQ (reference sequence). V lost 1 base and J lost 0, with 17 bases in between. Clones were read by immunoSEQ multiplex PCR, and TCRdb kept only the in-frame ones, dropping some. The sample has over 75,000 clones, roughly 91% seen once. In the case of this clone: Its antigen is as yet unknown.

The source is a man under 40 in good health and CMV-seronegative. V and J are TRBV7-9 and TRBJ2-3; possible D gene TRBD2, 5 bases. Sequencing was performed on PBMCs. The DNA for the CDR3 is TGTGCCAGCAGCTTAGATTCTAGGAGGTCCATAAGCACAGATACGCAGTATTTT. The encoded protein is CASSLDSRRSISTDTQYF.